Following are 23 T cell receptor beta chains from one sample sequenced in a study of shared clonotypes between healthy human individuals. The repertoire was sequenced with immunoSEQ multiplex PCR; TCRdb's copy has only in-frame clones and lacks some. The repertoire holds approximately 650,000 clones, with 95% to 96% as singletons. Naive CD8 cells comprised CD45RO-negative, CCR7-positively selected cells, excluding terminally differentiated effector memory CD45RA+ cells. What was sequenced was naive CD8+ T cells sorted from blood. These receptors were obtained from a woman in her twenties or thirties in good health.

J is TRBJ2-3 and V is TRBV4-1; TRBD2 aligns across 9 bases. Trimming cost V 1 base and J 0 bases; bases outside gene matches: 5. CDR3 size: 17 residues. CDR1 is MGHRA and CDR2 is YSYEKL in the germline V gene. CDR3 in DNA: TGCGCCAGCAGCCAAGTTGGGACTAGCCTTAGCACAGATACGCAGTATTTT. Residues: CASSQVGTSLSTDTQYF.

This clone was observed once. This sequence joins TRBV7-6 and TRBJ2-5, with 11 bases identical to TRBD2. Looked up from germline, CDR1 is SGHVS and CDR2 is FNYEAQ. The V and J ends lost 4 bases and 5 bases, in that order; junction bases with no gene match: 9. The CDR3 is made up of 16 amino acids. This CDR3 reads CASSSLAGGWSETQYF. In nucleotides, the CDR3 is TGTGCCAGCAGCTCCTTAGCGGGAGGGTGGTCGGAGACCCAGTACTTC.

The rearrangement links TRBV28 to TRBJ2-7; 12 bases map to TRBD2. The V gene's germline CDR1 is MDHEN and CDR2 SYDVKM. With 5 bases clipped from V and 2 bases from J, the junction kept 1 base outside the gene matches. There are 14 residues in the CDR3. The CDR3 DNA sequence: TGTGCCAGCAGTAGGACTAGCGGGACCTACGAGCAGTACTTC. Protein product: CASSRTSGTYEQYF.

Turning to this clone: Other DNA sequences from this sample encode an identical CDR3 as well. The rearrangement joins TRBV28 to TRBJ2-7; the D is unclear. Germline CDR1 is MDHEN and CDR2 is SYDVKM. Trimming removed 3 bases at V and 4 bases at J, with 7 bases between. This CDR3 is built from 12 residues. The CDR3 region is CASSFVAYEQYF. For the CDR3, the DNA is TGTGCCAGCAGTTTTGTAGCTTACGAGCAGTACTTC.

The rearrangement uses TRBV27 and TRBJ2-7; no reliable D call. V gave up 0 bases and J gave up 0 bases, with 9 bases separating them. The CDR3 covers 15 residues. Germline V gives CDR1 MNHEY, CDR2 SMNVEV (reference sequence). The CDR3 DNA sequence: TGTGCCAGCAGTTTATCAGCCGATCTCTCCTACGAGCAGTACTTC. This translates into CASSLSADLSYEQYF.

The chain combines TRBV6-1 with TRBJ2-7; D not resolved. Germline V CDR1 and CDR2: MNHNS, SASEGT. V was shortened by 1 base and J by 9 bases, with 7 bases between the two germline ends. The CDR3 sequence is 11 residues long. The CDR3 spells CASSEGRAQYF. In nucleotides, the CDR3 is TGTGCCAGCAGTGAAGGAAGAGCGCAGTACTTC.

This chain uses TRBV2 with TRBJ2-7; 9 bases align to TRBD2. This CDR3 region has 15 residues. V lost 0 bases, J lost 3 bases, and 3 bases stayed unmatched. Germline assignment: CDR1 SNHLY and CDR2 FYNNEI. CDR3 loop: CASSEASSGIYEQYF. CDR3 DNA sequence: TGTGCCAGCAGTGAAGCGTCTAGCGGGATCTACGAGCAGTACTTC.

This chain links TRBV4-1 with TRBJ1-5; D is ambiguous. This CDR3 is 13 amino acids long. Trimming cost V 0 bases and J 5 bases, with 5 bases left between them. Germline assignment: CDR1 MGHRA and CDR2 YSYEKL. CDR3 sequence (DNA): TGCGCCAGCAGCCAAGATCTGGATCAGCCCCAGCATTTT. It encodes CASSQDLDQPQHF.

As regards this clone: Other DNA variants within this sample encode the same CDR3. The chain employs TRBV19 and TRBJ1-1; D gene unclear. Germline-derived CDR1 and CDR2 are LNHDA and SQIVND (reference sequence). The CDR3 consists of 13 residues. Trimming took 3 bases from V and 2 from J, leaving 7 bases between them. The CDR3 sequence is CASSMARNTEAFF. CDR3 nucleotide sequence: TGTGCCAGTAGTATGGCACGTAACACTGAAGCTTTCTTT.

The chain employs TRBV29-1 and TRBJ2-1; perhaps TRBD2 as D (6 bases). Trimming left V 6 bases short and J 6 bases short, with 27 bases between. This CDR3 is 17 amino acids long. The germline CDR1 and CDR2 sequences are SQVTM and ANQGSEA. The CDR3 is CSVYPLDGEVVLNEQFF. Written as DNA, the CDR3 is TGCAGCGTCTACCCCCTCGATGGGGAGGTAGTCCTCAATGAGCAGTTCTTC.

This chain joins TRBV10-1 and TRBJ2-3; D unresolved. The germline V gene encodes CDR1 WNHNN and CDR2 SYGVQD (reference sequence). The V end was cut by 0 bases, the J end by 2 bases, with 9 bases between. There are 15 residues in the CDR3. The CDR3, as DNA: TGCGCCAGCAGTGAGTCTGGGCTTTTCACAGATACGCAGTATTTT. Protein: CASSESGLFTDTQYF.

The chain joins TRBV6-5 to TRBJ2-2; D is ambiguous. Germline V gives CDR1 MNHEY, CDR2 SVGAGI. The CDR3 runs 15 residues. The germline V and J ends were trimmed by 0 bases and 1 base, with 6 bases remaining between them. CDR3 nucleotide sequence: TGTGCCAGCAGTTACTCGACTGGGAACACCGGGGAGCTGTTTTTT. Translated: CASSYSTGNTGELFF.

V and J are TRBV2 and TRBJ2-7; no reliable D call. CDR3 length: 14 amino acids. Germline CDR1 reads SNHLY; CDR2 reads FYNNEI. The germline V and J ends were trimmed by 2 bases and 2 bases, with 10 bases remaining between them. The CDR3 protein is CASSETAPAYEQYF. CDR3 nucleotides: TGTGCCAGCAGTGAAACAGCGCCGGCCTACGAGCAGTACTTC.

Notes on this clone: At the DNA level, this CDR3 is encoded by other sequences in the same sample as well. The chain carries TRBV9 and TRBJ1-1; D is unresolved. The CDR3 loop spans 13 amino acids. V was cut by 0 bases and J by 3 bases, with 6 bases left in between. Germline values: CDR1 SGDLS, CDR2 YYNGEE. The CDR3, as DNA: TGTGCCAGCAGCGTAGGGGGAGACACTGAAGCTTTCTTT. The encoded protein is CASSVGGDTEAFF.

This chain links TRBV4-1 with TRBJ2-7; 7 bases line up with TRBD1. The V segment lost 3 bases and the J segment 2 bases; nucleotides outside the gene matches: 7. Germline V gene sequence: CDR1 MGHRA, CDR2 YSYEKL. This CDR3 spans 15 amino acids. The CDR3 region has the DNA TGCGCCAGCAGCCATGGATCGACAGGGACCTACGAGCAGTACTTC. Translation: CASSHGSTGTYEQYF.

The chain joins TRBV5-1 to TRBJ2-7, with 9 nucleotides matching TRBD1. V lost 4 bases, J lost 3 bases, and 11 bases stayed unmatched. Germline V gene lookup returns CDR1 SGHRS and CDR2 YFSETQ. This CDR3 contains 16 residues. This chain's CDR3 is CASSQQGTGFVYEQYF. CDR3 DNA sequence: TGCGCCAGCAGCCAACAGGGGACAGGGTTTGTCTACGAGCAGTACTTC.

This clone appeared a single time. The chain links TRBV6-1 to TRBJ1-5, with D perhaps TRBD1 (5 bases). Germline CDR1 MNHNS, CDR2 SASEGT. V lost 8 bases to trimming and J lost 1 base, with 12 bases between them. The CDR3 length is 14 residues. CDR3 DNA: TGTGCCAGCCAGGGCCCCCGAAGCAATCAGCCCCAGCATTTT. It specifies CASQGPRSNQPQHF.

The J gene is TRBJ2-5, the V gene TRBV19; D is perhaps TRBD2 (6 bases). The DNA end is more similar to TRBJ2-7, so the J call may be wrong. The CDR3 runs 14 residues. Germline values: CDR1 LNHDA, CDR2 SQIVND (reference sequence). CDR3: CASSPFSGTYEQYF. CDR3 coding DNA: TGTGCCAGTAGTCCCTTTAGCGGTACCTACGAGCAGTACTTC.

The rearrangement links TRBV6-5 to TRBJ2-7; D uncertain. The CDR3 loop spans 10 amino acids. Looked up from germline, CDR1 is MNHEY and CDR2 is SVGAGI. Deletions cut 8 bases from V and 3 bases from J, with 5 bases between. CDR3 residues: CASGFYEQYF. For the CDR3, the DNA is TGTGCCAGCGGCTTCTACGAGCAGTACTTC.

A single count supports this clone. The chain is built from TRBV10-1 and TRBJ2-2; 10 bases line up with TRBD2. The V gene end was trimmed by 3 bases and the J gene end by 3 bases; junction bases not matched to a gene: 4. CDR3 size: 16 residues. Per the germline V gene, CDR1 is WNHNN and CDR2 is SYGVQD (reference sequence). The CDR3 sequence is CASSELAGSHTGELFF. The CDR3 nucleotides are TGCGCCAGCAGTGAACTAGCGGGGAGTCACACCGGGGAGCTGTTTTTT.

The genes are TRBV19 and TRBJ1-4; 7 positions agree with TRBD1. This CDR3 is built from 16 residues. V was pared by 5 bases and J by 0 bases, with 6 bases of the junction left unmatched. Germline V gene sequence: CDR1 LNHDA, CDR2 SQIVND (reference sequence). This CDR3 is CASSRDSGPTNEKLFF. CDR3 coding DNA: TGTGCCAGTAGTCGGGACAGCGGTCCAACTAATGAAAAACTGTTTTTT.

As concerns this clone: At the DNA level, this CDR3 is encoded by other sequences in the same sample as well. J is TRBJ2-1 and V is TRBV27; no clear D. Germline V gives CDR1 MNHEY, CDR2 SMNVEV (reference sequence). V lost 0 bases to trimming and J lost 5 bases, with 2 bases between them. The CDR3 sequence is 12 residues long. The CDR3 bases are TGTGCCAGCAGTTTATCACACAATGAGCAGTTCTTC. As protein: CASSLSHNEQFF.

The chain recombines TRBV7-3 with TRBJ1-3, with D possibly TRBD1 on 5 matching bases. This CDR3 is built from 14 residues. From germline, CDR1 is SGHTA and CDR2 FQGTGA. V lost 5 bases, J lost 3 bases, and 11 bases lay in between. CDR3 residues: CASSPAGGGNTIYF. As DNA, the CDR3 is TGTGCCAGCAGCCCCGCTGGGGGTGGAAACACCATATATTTT.